These 16 T cell receptor beta chains came from one sample sequenced in a study of cytomegalovirus exposure and HLA in healthy donors. PCR primers comprised 60 Vbeta and 13 Jbeta primers. Repertoires were generated with immunoSEQ multiplex PCR, while TCRdb's copy carries only in-frame clones and drops some. The sample includes about 100,000 clones, around two thirds of them seen just once. Sequenced sample: PBMCs. The receptor source for this set is a man aged 30 to 45 in good health and CMV-seropositive.

This sequence joins TRBV5-6 and TRBJ1-2, with no clear D. Between the trimmed V and J ends, which lost 4 bases and 6 bases, there was a span of 16 bases. The CDR3 covers 14 residues. Germline V lookup: CDR1 SGHDT, CDR2 YYEEEE. In DNA, the CDR3 is TGTGCCAGCAGCATGGGTGGGCGTTTTGATGGCTACACCTTC. It translates to CASSMGGRFDGYTF.

The rearrangement uses TRBV19 and TRBJ1-2; D not resolved. The CDR3 is 13 residues long. In germline, CDR1 is LNHDA, CDR2 SQIVND (reference sequence). V lost 3 bases, J lost 3 bases, and 8 bases lay in between. Written as DNA, the CDR3 is TGTGCCAGTAGTATCCAGGACTACTATGGCTACACCTTC. Amino acids: CASSIQDYYGYTF. Looking up the rest from reference TRBV19 and TRBJ1-2 gives the full variable domain: DGGITQSPKYLFRKEGQNVTLSCEQNLNHDAMYWYRQDPGQGLRLIYYSQIVNDFQKGDIAEGYSVSREKKESFPLTVTSAQKNPTAFYLCASSIQDYYGYTFGSGTRLTVV.

The rearrangement links TRBV4-1 to TRBJ1-2; 7 bases line up with TRBD1. Looked up from germline, CDR1 is MGHRA and CDR2 is YSYEKL. The CDR3 spans 14 residues. J was trimmed by 8 bases and V by 4 bases; bases with no gene match: 10. CDR3 nucleotide sequence: TGCGCCAGCAGCCGACAGGGCCTAGGAGGGGGCTACACCTTC. Protein product: CASSRQGLGGGYTF.

V gene TRBV2 combines with J gene TRBJ1-5; 9 bases are a match to TRBD1. This CDR3 region has 17 residues. In germline, CDR1 is SNHLY, CDR2 FYNNEI. V shed 7 bases and J 1 base; nucleotides not matched to a gene: 11. The CDR3 here is CASTNRGPERSNQPQHF. Here the CDR3 DNA reads TGTGCCAGCACCAACAGGGGGCCTGAACGGAGCAATCAGCCCCAGCATTTT.

This clone turned up a few times. This chain uses TRBV4-2 with TRBJ2-7; 7 nucleotides match TRBD2. The CDR3 has 15 amino acids. Per germline, CDR1 LGHNA and CDR2 YNFKEQ. V gave up 1 base and J gave up 0 bases; unmatched junction bases: 3. The CDR3 DNA follows: TGTGCCAGCAGCCAAGGGCTAGCGGACTCCTACGAGCAGTACTTC. Amino acid sequence: CASSQGLADSYEQYF.

J is TRBJ1-2 and V is TRBV9; D is unclear. Trimming removed 5 bases from V and 8 bases from J, with 10 bases in between. Germline V gives CDR1 SGDLS, CDR2 YYNGEE. The CDR3 contains 11 residues. CDR3 amino acids: CASSVPGGYTF. The CDR3 region has the DNA TGTGCCAGCAGTGTCCCGGGGGGCTACACCTTC.

V is TRBV5-1 and J is TRBJ1-1; 7 nucleotides agree with TRBD1. This CDR3 is built from 14 residues. From germline, CDR1 is SGHRS and CDR2 YFSETQ. The V gene end was trimmed by 4 bases and the J gene end by 3 bases; junction bases not matched to a gene: 6. The CDR3 protein is CASSPGDSHTEAFF. CDR3 bases: TGCGCCAGCAGCCCGGGGGACAGCCACACTGAAGCTTTCTTT.

This chain links TRBV13 with TRBJ1-2; unclear D gene. The V end lost 3 bases, the J end lost 2 bases, and 13 bases lay between the germline ends. The germline V gene has CDR1 PRHDT and CDR2 FYEKMQ (reference sequence). The CDR3 loop spans 15 amino acids. CDR3 coding DNA: TGTGCCAGCAGCTTGGTCGGAGGTATAAACTATGGCTACACCTTC. Amino acids: CASSLVGGINYGYTF. Full variable domain (rest looked up from reference TRBV13 and TRBJ1-2): AAGVIQSPRHLIKEKRETATLKCYPIPRHDTVYWYQQGPGQDPQFLISFYEKMQSDKGSIPDRFSAQQFSDYHSELNMSSLELGDSALYFCASSLVGGINYGYTFGSGTRLTVV.

V gene TRBV27 combines with J gene TRBJ1-5, with 7 bases identical to TRBD1. J gave up 7 bases and V 3 bases, and 6 bases lay outside the gene matches. The CDR3 has 14 residues. The germline V gene encodes CDR1 MNHEY and CDR2 SMNVEV (reference sequence). The CDR3 nucleotides are TGTGCCAGCAGTTTCAGGGGGTGGAACCAGCCCCAGCATTTT. This encodes CASSFRGWNQPQHF.

V usage is TRBV2 and J usage is TRBJ2-3; weak D call: TRBD2 (5 bases). Trimming pared 3 bases from V and 1 base from J, leaving 14 bases between. This CDR3 has 16 amino acids. Germline V gene lookup returns CDR1 SNHLY and CDR2 FYNNEI. This chain's CDR3 is CASSDYVGSGTDTQYF. The CDR3 DNA is TGTGCCAGCAGTGATTACGTGGGGAGCGGCACAGATACGCAGTATTTT.

V usage is TRBV4-1 and J usage is TRBJ2-3; a possible D gene is TRBD2 (5 bases). Trimming stripped 3 bases from V and 6 bases from J, with 13 bases between. The CDR3 contains 14 residues. Germline V gene data show CDR1 as MGHRA and CDR2 as YSYEKL. CDR3 region: CASSQATSFDTQYF. As DNA, the CDR3 is TGCGCCAGCAGCCAGGCAACTAGTTTTGATACGCAGTATTTT.

The J gene is TRBJ2-1, the V gene TRBV10-3; D not resolved. The CDR3 is made up of 12 amino acids. Germline V gene sequence: CDR1 ENHRY, CDR2 SYGVKD. Trimming removed 7 bases at V and 7 bases at J, with 11 bases between. The CDR3 nucleotides read TGTGCCATCAACGTTGGAGCGAATGAGCAGTTCTTC. Translating it yields CAINVGANEQFF.

This clone came up a few times. The chain is built from TRBV2 and TRBJ2-1, with D possibly matching TRBD1 (5 bases). The CDR3 has 14 amino acids. V lost 6 bases and J 3 bases, leaving 12 bases between the germline ends. Germline lookup yields CDR1 SNHLY and CDR2 FYNNEI. CDR3 sequence (DNA): TGTGCCAGCAGCTTGGGGCCAGACTACAATGAGCAGTTCTTC. Translation gives CASSLGPDYNEQFF.

This clone was detected once. The genes are TRBV7-2 and TRBJ2-7; TRBD1 is a possible D gene (5 bases). The CDR3 length is 15 residues. V lost 5 bases and J lost 5, with 19 bases in between. In germline, CDR1 is SGHTA, CDR2 FQGNSA. In nucleotides, the CDR3 is TGTGCCAGCAGCGTAGATTTTCAGGGCCGGAACGAGCAGTACTTC. Translation gives CASSVDFQGRNEQYF.

V and J are TRBV10-3 and TRBJ1-5; 9 positions agree with TRBD1. Germline V gives CDR1 ENHRY, CDR2 SYGVKD. V was pared by 2 bases and J by 1 base, with 9 bases of the junction left unmatched. This CDR3 comprises 18 residues. The CDR3 DNA sequence: TGTGCCATCAGTGAGATTAGGACAGGGGTGGACAGCAATCAGCCCCAGCATTTT. Encoded protein: CAISEIRTGVDSNQPQHF.

Only one count was recorded for this clone. The chain recombines TRBV11-3 with TRBJ1-2; no clear D gene. V shed 5 bases and J shed 3 bases, with 13 bases lying between them. The CDR3 is made up of 14 amino acids. Germline V gene data show CDR1 as SGHNT and CDR2 as YENEEA. The CDR3 coding sequence is TGTGCCAGCAGCCTAGGGAGGGCGTACTATGGCTACACCTTC. Its translation: CASSLGRAYYGYTF.